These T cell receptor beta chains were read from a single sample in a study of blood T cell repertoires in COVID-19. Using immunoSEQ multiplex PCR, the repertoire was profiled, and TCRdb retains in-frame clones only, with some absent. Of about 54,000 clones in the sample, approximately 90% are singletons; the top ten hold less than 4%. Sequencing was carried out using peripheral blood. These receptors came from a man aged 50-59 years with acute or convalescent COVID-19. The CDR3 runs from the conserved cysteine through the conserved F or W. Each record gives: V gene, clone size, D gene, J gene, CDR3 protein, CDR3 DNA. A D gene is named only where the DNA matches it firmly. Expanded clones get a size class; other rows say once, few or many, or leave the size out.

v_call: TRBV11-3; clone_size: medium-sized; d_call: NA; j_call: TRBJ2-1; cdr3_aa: CASSSVLPGQFF; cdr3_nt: TGTGCCAGCAGCTCGGTGCTCCCAGGGCAGTTCTTC
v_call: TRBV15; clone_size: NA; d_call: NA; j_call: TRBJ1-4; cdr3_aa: CATSRATGGNEKLFF; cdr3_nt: TGTGCCACCAGCAGAGCGACAGGAGGTAATGAAAAACTGTTTTTT
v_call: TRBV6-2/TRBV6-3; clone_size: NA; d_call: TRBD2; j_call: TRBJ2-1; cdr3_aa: CASSVAGVGNEQFF; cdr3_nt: TGTGCCAGCAGCGTAGCGGGAGTGGGCAATGAGCAGTTCTTC
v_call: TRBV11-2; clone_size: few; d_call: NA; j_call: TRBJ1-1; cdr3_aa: CASSLDRGANTEAFF; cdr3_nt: TGTGCCAGCAGCTTAGATCGGGGGGCGAACACTGAAGCTTTCTTT
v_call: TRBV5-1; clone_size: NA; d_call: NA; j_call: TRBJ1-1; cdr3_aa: CASSYPGQNTEAFF; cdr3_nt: TGCGCCAGCAGCTATCCCGGACAGAACACTGAAGCTTTCTTT
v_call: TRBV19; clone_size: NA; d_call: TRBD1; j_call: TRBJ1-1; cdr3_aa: CASRKAGGTEAFF; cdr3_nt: TGTGCCAGTAGAAAAGCAGGGGGAACTGAAGCTTTCTTT
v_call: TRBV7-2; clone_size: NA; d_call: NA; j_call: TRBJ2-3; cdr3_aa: CASSLVVFGGIPLTQYF; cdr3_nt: TGTGCCAGCAGCTTAGTGGTATTTGGGGGCATCCCACTTACGCAGTATTTT
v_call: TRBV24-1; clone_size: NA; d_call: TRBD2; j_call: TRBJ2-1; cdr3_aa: CATSDLASGRRNEQFF; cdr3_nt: TGTGCCACCAGTGATTTGGCTAGCGGGAGAAGGAATGAGCAGTTCTTC
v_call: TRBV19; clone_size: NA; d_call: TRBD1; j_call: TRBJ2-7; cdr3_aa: CASRWDRGSEQYF; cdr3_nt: TGTGCCAGTAGATGGGACAGGGGGTCCGAGCAGTACTTC
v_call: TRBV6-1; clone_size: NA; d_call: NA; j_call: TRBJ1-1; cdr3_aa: CASSEPYRATEAFF; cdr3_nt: TGTGCCAGCAGTGAACCTTACAGGGCTACTGAAGCTTTCTTT
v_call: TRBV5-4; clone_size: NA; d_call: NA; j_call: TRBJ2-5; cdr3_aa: CASRLGTRGETQYF; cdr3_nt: TGTGCCAGCAGACTCGGGACTCGCGGGGAGACCCAGTACTTC
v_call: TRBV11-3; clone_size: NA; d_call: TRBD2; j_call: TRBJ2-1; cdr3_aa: CASSPAGTSGNNEQFF; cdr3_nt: TGTGCCAGCAGCCCGGCCGGGACTAGCGGTAACAATGAGCAGTTCTTC
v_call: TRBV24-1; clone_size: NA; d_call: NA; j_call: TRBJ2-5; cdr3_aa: CATSDLQRRGFEETQYF; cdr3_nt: TGTGCCACCAGTGATTTGCAAAGAAGGGGCTTCGAAGAGACCCAGTACTTC
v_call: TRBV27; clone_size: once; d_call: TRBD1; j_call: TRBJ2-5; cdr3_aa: CASSADRGRQETQYF; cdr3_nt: TGTGCCAGCAGTGCCGACAGGGGGCGACAAGAGACCCAGTACTTC
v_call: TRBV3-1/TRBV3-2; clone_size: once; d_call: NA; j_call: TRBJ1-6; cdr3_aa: CASSHQGRSYNSPLHF; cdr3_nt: TGTGCCAGCAGCCATCAGGGAAGGTCCTATAATTCACCCCTCCACTTT
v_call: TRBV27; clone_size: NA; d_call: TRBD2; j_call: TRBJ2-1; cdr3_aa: CATGDPGTRISNEQFF; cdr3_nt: TGTGCTACCGGAGACCCCGGGACTAGAATTTCCAATGAGCAGTTCTTC
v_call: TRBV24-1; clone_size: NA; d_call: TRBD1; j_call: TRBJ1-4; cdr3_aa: CATSGSGTGDEKLFF; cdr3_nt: TGTGCCACCAGTGGCTCCGGGACAGGGGATGAAAAACTGTTTTTT
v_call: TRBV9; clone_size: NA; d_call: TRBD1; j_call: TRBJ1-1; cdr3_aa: CASSVDRGGTEAFF; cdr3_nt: TGTGCCAGCAGCGTAGACAGGGGCGGCACTGAAGCTTTCTTT
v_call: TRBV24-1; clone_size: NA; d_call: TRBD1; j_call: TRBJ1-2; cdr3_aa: CATSDSRTGGNFGYTF; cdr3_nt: TGTGCCACCAGTGATTCAAGGACAGGGGGTAATTTTGGCTACACCTTC
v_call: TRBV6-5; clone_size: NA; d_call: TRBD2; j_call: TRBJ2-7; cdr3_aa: CAIPGLAGYEQYF; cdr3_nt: TGTGCCATCCCGGGACTAGCGGGCTACGAGCAGTACTTC
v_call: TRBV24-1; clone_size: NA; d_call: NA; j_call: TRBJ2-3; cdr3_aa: CATSDPSGYSYTDTQYF; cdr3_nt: TGTGCCACCAGTGACCCGAGCGGATACTCCTACACAGATACGCAGTATTTT
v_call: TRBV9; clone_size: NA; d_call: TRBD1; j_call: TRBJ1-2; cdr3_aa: CASSGQGVGYGYTF; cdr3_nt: TGTGCCAGCAGCGGACAGGGTGTAGGGTATGGCTACACCTTC
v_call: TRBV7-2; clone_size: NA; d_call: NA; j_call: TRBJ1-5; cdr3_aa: CASSPSTGPNQPQHF; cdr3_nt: TGTGCCAGCAGCCCTTCGACAGGTCCTAATCAGCCCCAGCATTTT
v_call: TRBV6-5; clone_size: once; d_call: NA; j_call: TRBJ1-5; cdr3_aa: CASSYQGGTQPQHF; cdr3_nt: TGTGCCAGCAGTTACCAAGGGGGTACTCAGCCCCAGCATTTT
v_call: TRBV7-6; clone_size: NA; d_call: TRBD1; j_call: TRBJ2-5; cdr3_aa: CASRRTRTGEETQYF; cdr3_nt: TGTGCCAGCAGACGTACGCGGACAGGCGAAGAGACCCAGTACTTC
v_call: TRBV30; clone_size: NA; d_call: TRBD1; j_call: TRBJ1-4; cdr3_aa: CAWSSETGEYEKLFF; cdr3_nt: TGTGCCTGGAGCTCCGAGACAGGGGAGTATGAAAAACTGTTTTTT
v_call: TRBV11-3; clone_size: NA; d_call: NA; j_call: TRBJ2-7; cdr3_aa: CASSLDRMVYEQYF; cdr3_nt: TGTGCCAGCAGCTTAGACAGGATGGTTTACGAGCAGTACTTC
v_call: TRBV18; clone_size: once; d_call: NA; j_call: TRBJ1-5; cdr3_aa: CASSRDQPQQPQHF; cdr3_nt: TGTGCCAGCTCGCGGGACCAGCCCCAACAGCCCCAGCATTTT
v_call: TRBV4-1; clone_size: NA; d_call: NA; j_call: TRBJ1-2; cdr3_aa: CASSQTMLGGNYGYTF; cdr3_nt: TGCGCCAGCAGCCAAACCATGTTGGGGGGGAACTATGGCTACACCTTC
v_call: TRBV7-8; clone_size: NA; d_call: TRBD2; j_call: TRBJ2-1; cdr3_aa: CASARAGGGNEQFF; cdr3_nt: TGTGCCAGCGCGAGAGCGGGAGGGGGCAATGAGCAGTTCTTC
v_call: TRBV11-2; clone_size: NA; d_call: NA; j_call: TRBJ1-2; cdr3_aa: CASSFSATGSYGYTF; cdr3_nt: TGTGCCAGCAGCTTTAGTGCGACAGGCTCCTATGGCTACACCTTC
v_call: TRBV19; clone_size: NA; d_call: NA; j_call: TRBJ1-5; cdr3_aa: CASSIIGSQPQHF; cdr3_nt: TGTGCCAGTAGTATAATAGGTAGCCAGCCCCAGCATTTT
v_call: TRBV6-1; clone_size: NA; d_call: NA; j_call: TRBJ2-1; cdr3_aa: CASSDMANEQFF; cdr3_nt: TGTGCCAGCAGTGACATGGCTAATGAGCAGTTCTTC
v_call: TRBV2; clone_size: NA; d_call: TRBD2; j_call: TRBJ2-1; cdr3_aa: CASSPRAPGGNEQFF; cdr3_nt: TGTGCCAGCAGCCCCCGGGCACCGGGAGGCAATGAGCAGTTCTTC
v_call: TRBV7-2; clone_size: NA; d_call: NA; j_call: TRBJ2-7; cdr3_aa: CASSKQGGEQYF; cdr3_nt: TGTGCCAGCAGCAAGCAGGGGGGCGAGCAGTACTTC
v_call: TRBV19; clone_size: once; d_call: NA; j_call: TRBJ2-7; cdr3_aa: CASSTPDSEHSYEQYF; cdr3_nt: TGTGCCAGTAGTACCCCAGACAGCGAGCACTCCTACGAGCAGTACTTC
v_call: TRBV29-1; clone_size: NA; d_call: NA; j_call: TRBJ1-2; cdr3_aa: CSVEEAEPGTLYGYTF; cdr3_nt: TGCAGCGTTGAAGAAGCCGAGCCGGGAACCCTTTATGGCTACACCTTC
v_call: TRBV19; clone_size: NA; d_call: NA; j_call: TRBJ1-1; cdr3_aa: CASSMRSTEAFF; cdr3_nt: TGTGCCAGTAGTATGAGAAGTACTGAAGCTTTCTTT
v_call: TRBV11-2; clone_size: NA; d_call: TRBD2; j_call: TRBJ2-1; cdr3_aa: CASSLDLSWGLADNEQFF; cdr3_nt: TGTGCCAGCAGCTTAGATCTGAGCTGGGGACTAGCGGACAATGAGCAGTTCTTC
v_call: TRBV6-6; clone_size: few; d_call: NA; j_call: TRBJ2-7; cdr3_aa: CASSYGLEYEQYF; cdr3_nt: TGTGCCAGCAGTTACGGCCTGGAGTACGAGCAGTACTTC
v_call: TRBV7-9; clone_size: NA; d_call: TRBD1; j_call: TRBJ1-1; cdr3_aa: CASSPDRENTEAFF; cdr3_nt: TGTGCCAGCAGCCCGGACAGGGAAAACACTGAAGCTTTCTTT
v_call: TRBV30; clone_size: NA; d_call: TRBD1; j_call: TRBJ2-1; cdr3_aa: CAWSSDRVGYNEQFF; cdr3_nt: TGTGCCTGGAGTAGTGACAGGGTGGGCTACAATGAGCAGTTCTTC